This T cell receptor (beta chain) was identified in a study of shared clonotypes between healthy human individuals. At the level of the study: Per-donor plates numbered three CD4 naive, three CD4 memory, two CD8 naive and one CD8 memory. General study results and limits: Apart from blood, nothing was sampled; tissue repertoires likely differ.

This CDR3 is 14 amino acids long. The germline V gene encodes CDR1 SGHTA and CDR2 FQGNSA. J was trimmed by 6 bases and V by 8 bases; bases with no gene match: 11. Into CD45RA+ naive and CD45RA-negative memory subsets, the CD4+ cells were split. As to this clone: What it recognizes is unknown.

In the original analysis: Filtering of immunoSEQ junctional sequences could not match full-length read filtering. Profiling relied on immunoSEQ multiplex PCR, and the TCRdb table lists in-frame clones only, not all of them. V and J calls and clone size are copied from that table; D and trimming were computed from the DNA. In the table there are about 2 million clones, 90% to 95% of which are singletons. Sequencing was performed on naive CD4+ T cells sorted from blood. Specified subset: CD45RA+ positively selected. This sequence was found in a young man in good health. This chain connects TRBV7-2 to TRBJ2-7; 9 bases are a match to TRBD2. DNA for the CDR3: TGTGCCAGCGGGTCCGGGACTAGCTTTTCCGAGCAGTACTTC. Amino acids: CASGSGTSFSEQYF.